This T cell receptor beta chain was documented in a study of T cell clonotyping in hematopoietic cell transplantation. V gave up 3 bases and J gave up 0 bases, with 7 bases separating them. This CDR3 spans 13 amino acids. Germline-derived CDR1 and CDR2 are SGDLS and YYNGEE. Regarding the study as a whole: No sorting was done, leaving CD4 and CD8 contributions mixed. At the given depth, recipient repertoires were over 95% de novo clonotypes.

Sequencing used immunoSEQ multiplex PCR; TCRdb keeps in-frame clones, though not all of them. The sample holds 9,500 to 12,000 clones, about nine tenths seen once. Note on this clone: What it binds is unknown.

The genes are TRBV9 and TRBJ2-7; a possible D gene is TRBD1 (5 bases). The TCR comes from a male patient between 55 and 70 years old who had an allogeneic stem cell transplant from an unrelated donor, so the T cells may come from the graft donor. Some clones in this sample may be carry-over from other donors' samples. This specimen consisted of PBMCs, obtained 180 days after allogeneic stem cell transplant. CDR3 sequence (DNA): TGTGCCAGCAGCGCGACAGACTCCTACGAGCAGTACTTC. Its protein product is CASSATDSYEQYF.